The TCR beta chain under discussion was sequenced for a study of blood T cells in healthy people across ages. Overall study results and limits: More naive CD4+ cells and higher diversity marked long-lived donors relative to aged donors.

The germline V and J ends were trimmed by 1 base and 3 bases, with 7 bases remaining between them. The CDR3 runs 14 residues. The germline CDR1 and CDR2 sequences are SNHLY and FYNNEI. PCR was performed a second time for roughly 6 to 12 cycles using a sample-barcoded 5' primer and a J-beta primer mix. TCRdb independently ran MiXCR on the 5' RACE reads; one entry per CDR3 protein. The repertoire holds approximately 1.5 million distinct CDR3 sequences, with 40% to 45% as singletons. This clonotype was detected many times. What it recognizes is unknown. The chain is built from TRBV2 and TRBJ1-5; D is uncertain. The sequencing input was blood. This clonotype originated in a woman younger than 30 in good health. The CDR3 sequence: CASSEGYANQPQHF. In DNA form, the CDR3 reads TGTGCCAGCAGTGAAGGGTACGCCAATCAGCCCCAGCATTTT.